This T cell receptor beta chain came from a study of T cell responses to AZD1222 COVID-19 vaccine. Study results and limitations: Seropositive status at baseline applied to only a handful of AZD1222 recipients. In a largely white British group with more females than males, clonal diversity was possibly underestimated. Reportedly, close to half of spike-specific TCRs are directed against unmutated variant regions.

Remarks on this clone: What it binds is not known.

Measured with immunoSEQ multiplex PCR; TCRdb has only the in-frame clones, and not every one. Here the sample spans about 100,000 clones, nearly 95% being singletons. The receptor comes from an adult in good health. The material sequenced was peripheral blood, taken on day 0 of AZD1222 vaccination.

CDR3 in amino acids: CASSQGQGIQETQYF. The CDR3 DNA is TGTGCCAGCAGCCAGGGACAGGGGATCCAAGAGACCCAGTACTTC. V usage is TRBV3-1 (or the pseudogene TRBV3-2) and J usage is TRBJ2-5; 10 bases match TRBD1. The trim removed 3 bases at V and 1 base at J, leaving 2 bases unmatched. This CDR3 has 15 amino acids. Germline V lookup: CDR1 LGHDT, CDR2 YNNKEL (reference sequence).